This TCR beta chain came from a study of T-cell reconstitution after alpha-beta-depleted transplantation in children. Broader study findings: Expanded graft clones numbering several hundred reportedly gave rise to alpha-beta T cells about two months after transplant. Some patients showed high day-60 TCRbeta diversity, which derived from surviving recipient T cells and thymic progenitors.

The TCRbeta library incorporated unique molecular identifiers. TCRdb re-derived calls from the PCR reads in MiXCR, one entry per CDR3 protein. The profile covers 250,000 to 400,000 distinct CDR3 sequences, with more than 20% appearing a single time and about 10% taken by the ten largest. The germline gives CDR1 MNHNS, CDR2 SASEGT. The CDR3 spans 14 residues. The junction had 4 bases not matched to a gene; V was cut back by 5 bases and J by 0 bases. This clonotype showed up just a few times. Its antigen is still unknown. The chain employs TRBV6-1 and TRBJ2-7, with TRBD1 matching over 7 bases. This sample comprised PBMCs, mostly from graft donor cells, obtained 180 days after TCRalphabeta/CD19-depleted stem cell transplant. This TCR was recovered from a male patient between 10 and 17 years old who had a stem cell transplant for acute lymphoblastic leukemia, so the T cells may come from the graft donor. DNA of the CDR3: TGTGCCAGCAGTACGGACAGGAGCTCCTACGAGCAGTACTTC. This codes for CASSTDRSSYEQYF.